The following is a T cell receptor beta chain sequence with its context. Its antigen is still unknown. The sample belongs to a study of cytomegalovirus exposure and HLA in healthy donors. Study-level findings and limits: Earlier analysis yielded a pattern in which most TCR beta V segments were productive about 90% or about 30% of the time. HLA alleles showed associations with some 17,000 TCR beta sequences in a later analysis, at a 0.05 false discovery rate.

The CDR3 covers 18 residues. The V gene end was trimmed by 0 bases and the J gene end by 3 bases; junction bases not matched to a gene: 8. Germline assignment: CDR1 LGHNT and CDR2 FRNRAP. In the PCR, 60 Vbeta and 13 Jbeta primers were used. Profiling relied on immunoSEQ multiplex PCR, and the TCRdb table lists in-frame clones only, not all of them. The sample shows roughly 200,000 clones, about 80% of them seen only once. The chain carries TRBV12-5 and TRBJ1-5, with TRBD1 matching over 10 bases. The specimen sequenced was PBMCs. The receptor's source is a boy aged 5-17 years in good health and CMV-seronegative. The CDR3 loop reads CASGLVTGQGNPNQPQHF. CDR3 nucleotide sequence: TGTGCTAGTGGTTTGGTAACGGGACAGGGGAATCCCAATCAGCCCCAGCATTTT.